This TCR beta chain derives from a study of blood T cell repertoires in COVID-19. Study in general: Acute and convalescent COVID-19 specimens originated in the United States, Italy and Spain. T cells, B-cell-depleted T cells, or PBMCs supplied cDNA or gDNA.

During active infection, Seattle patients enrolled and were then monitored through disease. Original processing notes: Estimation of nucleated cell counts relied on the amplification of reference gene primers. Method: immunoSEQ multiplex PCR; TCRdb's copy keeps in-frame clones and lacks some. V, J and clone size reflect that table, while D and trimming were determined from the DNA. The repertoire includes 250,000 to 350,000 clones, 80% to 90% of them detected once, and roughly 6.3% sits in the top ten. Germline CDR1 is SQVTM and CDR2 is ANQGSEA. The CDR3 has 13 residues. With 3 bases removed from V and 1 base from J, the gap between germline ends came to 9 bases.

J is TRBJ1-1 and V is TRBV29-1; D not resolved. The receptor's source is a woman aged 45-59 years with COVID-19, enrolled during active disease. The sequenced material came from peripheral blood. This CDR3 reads CSVDGLRNTEAFF. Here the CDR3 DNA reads TGCAGCGTTGACGGACTGAGGAACACTGAAGCTTTCTTT.